This T cell receptor beta chain emerged from a study of blood T cell repertoires in COVID-19. There are 14 residues in the CDR3. The germline V gene encodes CDR1 KGHDR and CDR2 SFDVKD. Trimming removed 7 bases from V and 3 bases from J, with 14 bases in between. The age range of participants was 18 to 89 years, with residence in under 25 US areas. Cohorts were based on clinical histories the participants reported. Original data processing: Nucleated cell counts were estimated from reference gene primer amplification. This table comes from immunoSEQ multiplex PCR, and its TCRdb copy is limited to in-frame clones, with some not included. V and J calls and clone size are as listed in that table; D and trimming were resolved from the DNA. The sample has 350,000 or so clones; 85% to 90% are singletons. This clone was counted once.

The sample consisted of PBMCs or T cells enriched from blood (not recorded which). The chain carries TRBV24-1 and TRBJ2-5; perhaps TRBD1 as D (7 bases). The TCR comes from a woman aged 30 to 39 who had been exposed to COVID-19. CDR3 residues: CATSRRGVEETQYF. Written as DNA, the CDR3 is TGTGCCACCAGCCGCAGGGGGGTTGAAGAGACCCAGTACTTC.